These 12 T cell receptor beta chains came from one sample sequenced in a study of CD8 T cells in ankylosing spondylitis listed by TCRdb under 2017. The paper's findings and limits, for the study overall: A TCR beta motif made up of eight highly homologous amino acid variants appeared to be characteristic of blood from ankylosing spondylitis patients.

The receptor library was made with 5' RACE. The sequencer listed for this sample is Illumina HiSeq 2500. The public reads were run again by TCRdb, first through fastp at Q25 and then through MiXCR, and only productive beta chains were kept. Records with the same CDR3 protein are collapsed into one entry carrying the most frequent genes and DNA. This sample holds 750,000 to 850,000 distinct CDR3 sequences; roughly 10% were observed only once. The ten largest account for roughly 0.51% of the sample. For these receptors, no antigen is known. The sequenced sample was blood, either unsorted or a sorted T cell fraction (not recorded which). The receptor set was obtained from a male donor with ankylosing spondylitis.

This clonotype was recorded a few times. This chain connects TRBV20-1 to TRBJ2-4; unclear D gene. The germline V gene encodes CDR1 DFQATT and CDR2 SNEGSKA (reference sequence). The CDR3 is made up of 15 amino acids. Trimming removed 1 base at V and 0 bases at J, with 10 bases between. The DNA for the CDR3 is TGCAGTGCTAGAGGAGGCGTGCTAGCCAAAAACATTCAGTACTTC. Its translation: CSARGGVLAKNIQYF.

This chain connects TRBV9 to TRBJ1-1; a possible D gene is TRBD1 (5 bases). The CDR3 extends over 15 amino acids. The V end lost 5 bases, the J end lost 0 bases, and 14 bases lay between the germline ends. Germline V lookup: CDR1 SGDLS, CDR2 YYNGEE. This CDR3 reads CASRVGGHMNTEAFF. CDR3 in DNA: TGTGCCAGCAGAGTGGGAGGACACATGAACACTGAAGCTTTCTTT.

The chain has TRBV20-1 and TRBJ1-6; weak D call: TRBD1 (5 bases). CDR3 size: 13 residues. Germline CDR1 is DFQATT and CDR2 is SNEGSKA (reference sequence). Deletions cut 4 bases from V and 8 bases from J, with 12 bases between. CDR3 amino acids: CSAMGGPDSPLHF. For the CDR3, the DNA is TGCAGTGCTATGGGGGGTCCGGATTCACCCCTCCACTTT.

The chain combines TRBV5-6 with TRBJ2-1; D uncertain. The germline gives CDR1 SGHDT, CDR2 YYEEEE. Trimming stripped 4 bases from V and 6 bases from J, with 11 bases between. The CDR3 has 13 residues. The CDR3 sequence is CASSRPTSNEQFF. CDR3 nucleotides: TGTGCCAGCAGCCGACCGACGTCCAATGAGCAGTTCTTC.

The chain uses TRBV2 and TRBJ2-3, with 11 bases that match TRBD2. The CDR3 sequence is 16 residues long. Germline V CDR1 and CDR2: SNHLY, FYNNEI. J lost 4 bases, V lost 5 bases, and 8 bases had no gene match. Written as DNA, the CDR3 is TGTGCCAGCAGTCAAGGAACTAGCGGGAGATCAGATACGCAGTATTTT. This gives the protein CASSQGTSGRSDTQYF. Together with reference TRBV2 and TRBJ2-3, the CDR3 gives the full variable domain: EPEVTQTPSHQVTQMGQEVILRCVPISNHLYFYWYRQILGQKVEFLVSFYNNEISEKSEIFDDQFSVERPDGSNFTLKIRSTKLEDSAMYFCASSQGTSGRSDTQYFGPGTRLTVL.

This clonotype was seen ten or more times. J is TRBJ2-7 and V is TRBV7-2; the D gene is possibly TRBD1 (5 bases). Trimming took off 1 base at V and 4 bases at J, with 8 bases between the two ends. This CDR3 contains 13 residues. Germline CDR1 reads SGHTA; CDR2 reads FQGNSA. CDR3 nucleotides: TGTGCCAGCAGCTTAGTAAGGGGATACGAGCAGTACTTC. Protein: CASSLVRGYEQYF.

This clonotype was picked up a small number of times. The rearrangement links TRBV20-1 to TRBJ2-7, with 10 bases identical to TRBD2. CDR1 and CDR2 from the germline V gene are DFQATT and SNEGSKA (reference sequence). V shed 4 bases, J shed 0 bases, and the junction held 3 bases outside the gene matches. The CDR3 is 14 residues long. The CDR3 DNA sequence: TGCAGTGCTATAGCGGGGGGTTTCTCCTACGAGCAGTACTTC. Encoded protein: CSAIAGGFSYEQYF.

This clonotype was recorded at least ten times. V usage is TRBV6-5 and J usage is TRBJ2-1; 8 nucleotides align to TRBD1. The CDR3 runs 15 residues. Germline loops: CDR1 MNHEY, CDR2 SVGAGI. The V and J ends lost 1 base and 6 bases, in that order; junction bases with no gene match: 5. The CDR3 is CASSYLPGGFNEQFF. DNA of the CDR3: TGTGCCAGCAGTTACTTGCCAGGGGGCTTCAATGAGCAGTTCTTC.

In this sample, this clonotype turned up a few times. V is TRBV20-1 and J is TRBJ2-5, with TRBD2 matching over 12 bases. CDR1 is DFQATT, CDR2 SNEGSKA, per germline (reference sequence). With V trimmed by 3 bases and J by 1 base, 3 bases remained unmatched. The CDR3 consists of 15 residues. CDR3 region: CSASPGLAGQETQYF. Here the CDR3 DNA reads TGCAGTGCTAGCCCGGGACTAGCGGGCCAAGAGACCCAGTACTTC.

This clonotype was seen a few times. The CDR3 protein is CASSRRQGGNGANVLTF. CDR3 nucleotide sequence: TGTGCCAGCAGTCGACGACAGGGGGGAAATGGGGCCAACGTCCTGACTTTC. This rearrangement joins TRBV27 to TRBJ2-6, with 9 bases fitting TRBD1. With 5 bases clipped from V and 3 bases from J, the junction kept 8 bases outside the gene matches. Germline V gene sequence: CDR1 MNHEY, CDR2 SMNVEV (reference sequence). CDR3 size: 17 residues.

This clonotype was seen many times. This chain connects TRBV29-1 to TRBJ2-1; 10 nucleotides line up with TRBD2. Per the germline V gene, CDR1 is SQVTM and CDR2 is ANQGSEA. This CDR3 spans 16 amino acids. The J segment lost 0 bases and the V segment lost 2 bases, leaving 4 bases of the junction unmatched. The CDR3 spells CSVEPGLANSYNEQFF. CDR3 in DNA: TGCAGCGTTGAACCGGGACTAGCGAACTCCTACAATGAGCAGTTCTTC.

This clonotype was found many times. CDR3 coding DNA: TGTGCCAGCAGTAGGAGTGACAGGGTGGGAGAGACCCAGTACTTC. As protein: CASSRSDRVGETQYF. This sequence joins TRBV6-1 and TRBJ2-5, with 7 positions matching TRBD1. The CDR3 is made up of 15 amino acids. With 5 bases clipped from V and 4 bases from J, the junction kept 10 bases outside the gene matches. Germline CDR1 and CDR2: MNHNS and SASEGT.